These 13 T cell receptor beta chains share one sample of origin, sequenced in a study of T cell changes during pregnancy in multiple sclerosis. Sequencing was performed with immunoSEQ multiplex PCR; in TCRdb, only in-frame clones are kept and a portion is missing. The sample contains 95,000 to 100,000 clones, about 91% of which appear only once. The source material was peripheral blood, sampled in the second trimester of pregnancy. These receptors came from a female donor with multiple sclerosis, enrolled in a pregnancy study.

This chain joins TRBV2 and TRBJ2-3; 7 bases align to TRBD1. The CDR3 has 16 amino acids. Germline CDR1 SNHLY, CDR2 FYNNEI. Germline trimming cut 9 bases from V and 0 bases from J; bases unmatched to any gene: 12. The CDR3 spells CASNRQGVRSTDTQYF. For the CDR3, the DNA is TGTGCCAGTAACCGACAGGGCGTGAGGAGCACAGATACGCAGTATTTT.

This rearrangement joins TRBV6-5 to TRBJ2-7; possibly TRBD1 for D (6 bases). The germline V gene encodes CDR1 MNHEY and CDR2 SVGAGI. The CDR3 is 12 residues long. V shed 6 bases and J shed 6 bases, with 12 bases lying between them. CDR3 sequence: CASRPTGFEQYF. Written as DNA, the CDR3 is TGTGCCAGCAGGCCAACAGGGTTCGAGCAGTACTTC.

V is TRBV28 and J is TRBJ2-7; 14 bases are shared with TRBD2. CDR3 length equals 17 residues. V was pared by 5 bases and J by 2 bases, with 8 bases of the junction left unmatched. In germline, CDR1 is MDHEN, CDR2 SYDVKM. CDR3 sequence: CASSPGLAGVRAYEQYF. CDR3 DNA sequence: TGTGCCAGCAGTCCGGGACTAGCGGGAGTGAGGGCCTACGAGCAGTACTTC.

This chain links TRBV2 with TRBJ2-2, with D possibly matching TRBD2 (6 bases). The CDR3 runs 14 residues. In germline, CDR1 is SNHLY, CDR2 FYNNEI. V lost 8 bases and J lost 2, with 12 bases in between. CDR3 residues: CASGGTFNTGELFF. The CDR3, as DNA: TGTGCCAGCGGCGGGACTTTTAACACCGGGGAGCTGTTTTTT.

This chain uses TRBV28 with TRBJ1-1, with D uncertain. CDR3 length: 12 residues. CDR1 and CDR2 from the germline V gene are MDHEN and SYDVKM. V lost 3 bases, J lost 8 bases, and 10 bases lay in between. The CDR3 sequence is CASSFGRTEAFF. Here the CDR3 DNA reads TGTGCCAGCAGTTTTGGGCGTACCGAAGCTTTCTTT. Full variable domain (remainder filled in from reference TRBV28 and TRBJ1-1): DVKVTQSSRYLVKRTGEKVFLECVQDMDHENMFWYRQDPGLGLRLIYFSYDVKMKEKGDIPEGYSVSREKKERFSLILESASTNQTSMYLCASSFGRTEAFFGQGTRLTVV.

The chain couples TRBV19 to TRBJ1-1; D gene unclear. Trimming cost V 5 bases and J 0 bases, with 10 bases left between them. In germline, CDR1 is LNHDA, CDR2 SQIVND (reference sequence). The CDR3 has 14 residues. This CDR3 is CASSHGVMNTEAFF. The CDR3 region has the DNA TGTGCCAGTAGTCACGGGGTAATGAACACTGAAGCTTTCTTT.

The chain carries TRBV28 and TRBJ2-2; D gene unclear. Germline lookup yields CDR1 MDHEN and CDR2 SYDVKM. The CDR3 runs to 13 residues. V was cut by 7 bases and J by 1 base, with 7 bases left in between. The CDR3 nucleotides read TGTGCCAGCAACATTCTGAACACCGGGGAGCTGTTTTTT. Amino acid sequence: CASNILNTGELFF.

The chain uses TRBV9 and TRBJ2-2; D uncertain. The CDR3 is 15 amino acids. The germline CDR1 and CDR2 sequences are SGDLS and YYNGEE. V lost 0 bases to trimming and J lost 1 base, with 7 bases between them. Written as DNA, the CDR3 is TGTGCCAGCAGCGTAGGCGGCTTGAACACCGGGGAGCTGTTTTTT. Translating gives CASSVGGLNTGELFF.

The rearrangement joins TRBV19 to TRBJ1-1; tentatively, D is TRBD1 (5 bases). CDR3 length: 15 amino acids. The germline gives CDR1 LNHDA, CDR2 SQIVND (reference sequence). Deletions cut 3 bases from V and 5 bases from J, with 16 bases between. In DNA form, the CDR3 reads TGTGCCAGTAGTATCTATCTCGCAGGGAGGACTGAAGCTTTCTTT. It yields the protein CASSIYLAGRTEAFF.

The chain has TRBV6-1 and TRBJ2-3, with TRBD1 matching 12 bases. V lost 2 bases to trimming and J lost 6 bases; unmatched junction nucleotides: 6. The CDR3 is made up of 16 amino acids. The germline CDR1 and CDR2 sequences are MNHNS and SASEGT. CDR3 region: CASSERDRGRADTQYF. CDR3 nucleotide sequence: TGTGCCAGCAGTGAACGGGACAGGGGGCGCGCCGATACGCAGTATTTT.

CDR3 sequence: CASSERNRGYEQYF. Here the CDR3 DNA reads TGTGCCAGCAGTGAGCGAAACAGGGGATACGAGCAGTACTTC. This rearrangement joins TRBV6-1 to TRBJ2-7; 7 bases fit TRBD1. V shed 3 bases, J shed 4 bases, and the junction held 6 bases outside the gene matches. CDR1 MNHNS and CDR2 SASEGT come from the germline V gene. The CDR3 is made up of 14 amino acids.

The CDR3 region is CASSFRGNQPQHF. DNA for the CDR3: TGTGCCAGCAGTTTCCGGGGGAATCAGCCCCAGCATTTT. The V gene is TRBV27, the J gene TRBJ1-5; D may be TRBD1 (5 bases). The V and J ends lost 3 bases and 4 bases respectively, with 7 bases between them. The germline gives CDR1 MNHEY, CDR2 SMNVEV (reference sequence). CDR3 length: 13 amino acids.

The chain employs TRBV29-1 and TRBJ2-3, with unresolved D. This CDR3 spans 13 amino acids. Looked up from germline, CDR1 is SQVTM and CDR2 is ANQGSEA. The ends were cut back, 4 bases at V and 0 bases at J, with 8 bases in the middle. Written as DNA, the CDR3 is TGCAGCGTTGGACTCTCTAGCACAGATACGCAGTATTTT. Translated, it gives CSVGLSSTDTQYF.